The entry that follows covers one TCR beta chain sequence. Its antigen is unidentified. These data are taken from a study of T cell repertoires in cytomegalovirus infection. The length of the CDR3 is 17 residues. Trimming cost V 5 bases and J 6 bases, with 22 bases left between them. Germline assignment: CDR1 SGHTA and CDR2 FQGTGA. A single record per CDR3 protein comes from TCRdb applying MiXCR to the reads. In the table there are approximately 300,000 distinct CDR3 sequences, 29% of which are singletons. This chain connects TRBV7-3 to TRBJ2-2; D is tentatively TRBD1 or TRBD2 (5 bases each). Sequenced material: cultured PBMCs, taken from culture after CMV antigen stimulation. The receptor comes from a human donor in good health (CMV status not recorded). Some clones in this sample may be carry-over from other donors' samples. CDR3 region: CASSPGSGPLGAGELFF. In DNA, the CDR3 is TGTGCCAGCAGCCCGGGATCGGGGCCCCTTGGCGCCGGGGAGCTGTTTTTT.